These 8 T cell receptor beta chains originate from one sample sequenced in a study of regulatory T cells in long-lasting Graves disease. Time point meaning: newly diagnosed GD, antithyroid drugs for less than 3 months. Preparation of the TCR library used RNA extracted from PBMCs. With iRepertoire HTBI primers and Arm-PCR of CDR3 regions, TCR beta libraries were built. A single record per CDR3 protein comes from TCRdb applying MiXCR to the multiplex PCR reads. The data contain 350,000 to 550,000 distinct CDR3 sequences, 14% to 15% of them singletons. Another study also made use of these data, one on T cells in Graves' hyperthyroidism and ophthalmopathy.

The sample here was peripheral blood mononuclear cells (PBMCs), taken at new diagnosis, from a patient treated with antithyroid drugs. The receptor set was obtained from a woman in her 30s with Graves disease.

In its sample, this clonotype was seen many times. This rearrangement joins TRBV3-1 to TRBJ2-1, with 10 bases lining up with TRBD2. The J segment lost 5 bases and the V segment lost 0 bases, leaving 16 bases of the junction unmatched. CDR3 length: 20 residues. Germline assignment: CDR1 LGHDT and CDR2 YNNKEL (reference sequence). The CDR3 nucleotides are TGTGCCAGCAGCCAAGATATTATCATAGGGCTAGCGGGAGCAAACAATGAGCAGTTCTTC. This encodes CASSQDIIIGLAGANNEQFF.

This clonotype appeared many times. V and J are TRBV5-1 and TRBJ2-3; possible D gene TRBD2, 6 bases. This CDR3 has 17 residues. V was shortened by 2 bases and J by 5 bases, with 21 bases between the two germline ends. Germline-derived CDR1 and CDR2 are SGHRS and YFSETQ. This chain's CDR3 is CASSLFLRSGSKDTQYF. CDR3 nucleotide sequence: TGCGCCAGCAGCTTATTTCTCCGGTCCGGGAGTAAAGATACGCAGTATTTT. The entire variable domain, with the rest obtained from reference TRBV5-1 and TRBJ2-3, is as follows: KAGVTQTPRYLIKTRGQQVTLSCSPISGHRSVSWYQQTPGQGLQFLFEYFSETQRNKGNFPGRFSGRQFSNSRSEMNVSTLELGDSALYLCASSLFLRSGSKDTQYFGPGTRLTVL.

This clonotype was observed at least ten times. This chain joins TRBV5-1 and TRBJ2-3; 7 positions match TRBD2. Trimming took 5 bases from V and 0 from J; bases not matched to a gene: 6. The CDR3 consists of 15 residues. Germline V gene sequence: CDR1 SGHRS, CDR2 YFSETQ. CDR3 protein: CASRHISGSTDTQYF. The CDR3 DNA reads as TGCGCCAGCAGACACATTAGCGGGAGCACAGATACGCAGTATTTT. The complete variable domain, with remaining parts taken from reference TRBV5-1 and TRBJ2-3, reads KAGVTQTPRYLIKTRGQQVTLSCSPISGHRSVSWYQQTPGQGLQFLFEYFSETQRNKGNFPGRFSGRQFSNSRSEMNVSTLELGDSALYLCASRHISGSTDTQYFGPGTRLTVL.

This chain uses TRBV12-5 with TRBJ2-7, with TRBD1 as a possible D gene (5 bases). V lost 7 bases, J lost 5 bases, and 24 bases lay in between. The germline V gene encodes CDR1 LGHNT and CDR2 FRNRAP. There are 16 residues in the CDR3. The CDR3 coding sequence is TGTGCTAGTGCCCCCAGTGTGATGCAGGGTGGCCACGAGCAGTACTTC. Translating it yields CASAPSVMQGGHEQYF. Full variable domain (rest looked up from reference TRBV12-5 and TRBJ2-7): DARVTQTPRHKVTEMGQEVTMRCQPILGHNTVFWYRQTMMQGLELLAYFRNRAPLDDSGMPKDRFSAEMPDATLATLKIQPSEPRDSAVYFCASAPSVMQGGHEQYFGPGTRLTVT.

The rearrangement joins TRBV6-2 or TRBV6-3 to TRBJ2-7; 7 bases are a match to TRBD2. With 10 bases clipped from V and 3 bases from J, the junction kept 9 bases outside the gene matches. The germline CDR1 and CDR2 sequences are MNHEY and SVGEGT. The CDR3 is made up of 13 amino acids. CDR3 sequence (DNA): TGTGCCATCCAGTGGCGGGAGTACTACGAGCAGTACTTC. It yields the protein CAIQWREYYEQYF.

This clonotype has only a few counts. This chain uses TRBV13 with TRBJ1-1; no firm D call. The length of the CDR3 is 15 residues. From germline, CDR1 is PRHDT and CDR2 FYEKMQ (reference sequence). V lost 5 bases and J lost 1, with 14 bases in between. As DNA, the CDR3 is TGTGCCAGCAGCCAACCCGGACCGAAGAACACTGAAGCTTTCTTT. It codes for CASSQPGPKNTEAFF. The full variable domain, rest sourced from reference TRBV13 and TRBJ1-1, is AAGVIQSPRHLIKEKRETATLKCYPIPRHDTVYWYQQGPGQDPQFLISFYEKMQSDKGSIPDRFSAQQFSDYHSELNMSSLELGDSALYFCASSQPGPKNTEAFFGQGTRLTVV.

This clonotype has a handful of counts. The CDR3 region is CASSPGTSGRAGEQYF. The DNA of the CDR3 is TGCGCCAGCAGCCCAGGGACTAGCGGGAGGGCTGGTGAGCAGTACTTC. The rearrangement joins TRBV5-1 to TRBJ2-7, with 16 nucleotides matching TRBD2. Per germline, CDR1 SGHRS and CDR2 YFSETQ. Losses at the gene ends were 4 bases for V and 7 bases for J; bases not matched to a gene: 8. The CDR3 covers 16 residues.

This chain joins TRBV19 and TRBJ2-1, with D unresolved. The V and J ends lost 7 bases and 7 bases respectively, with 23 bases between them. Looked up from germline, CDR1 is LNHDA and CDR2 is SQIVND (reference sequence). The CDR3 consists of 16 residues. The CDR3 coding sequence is TGTGCCAGTACCAATCGCTCGAGAAGGGTAGGGAATGAGCAGTTCTTC. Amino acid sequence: CASTNRSRRVGNEQFF.